This TCR beta chain was captured in a study of human T cells and chemical hapten exposure. General observations from the study: Because they had alopecia, donors may respond immunologically unlike healthy people.

Notes on this clonotype: What it recognizes is unknown.

The CDR3 totals 16 residues. Germline CDR1 is MDHEN and CDR2 is SYDVKM. Trimming removed 2 bases from V and 4 bases from J, with 12 bases in between. TCRdb ran MiXCR on the RACE reads and lists one entry per CDR3 protein. This table has over 35,000 distinct CDR3 sequences, approximately 9% appearing once. Documented time point: patch test 2, 6 weeks after DPC sensitization. Described treatment: therapeutic diphenylcyclopropenone sensitization with weekly scalp DPC. This TCR was sampled from a middle-aged woman with alopecia areata. Some clones in this sample may be carry-over from other donors' samples. Sequenced material: whole blood, taken in connection with sensitization to the hapten diphenylcyclopropenone (DPC). The gene calls are TRBV28 and TRBJ2-6; no firm D call. The CDR3 DNA is TGTGCCAGCAGTTTAGATCGGGTAACCGGGGCCAACGTCCTGACTTTC. Its translation: CASSLDRVTGANVLTF.